The 31 T cell receptor beta chains below all came from one sample that was sequenced in a study of response to subunit inactivated influenza vaccine. TCRdb processed the RT-PCR reads anew with MiXCR; each CDR3 protein has one entry. In the table there are around 480,000 distinct CDR3 sequences, over 9.5% of which are singletons. The sequences come from PBMCs from blood, collected about 6 weeks after vaccination. Source of these receptors: a middle-aged man who received an inactivated influenza vaccine.

The chain recombines TRBV7-2 with TRBJ2-3; D ambiguous. CDR1 and CDR2 from the germline V gene are SGHTA and FQGNSA. V was clipped by 2 bases and J by 2 bases, with 8 bases between them. This CDR3 has 14 amino acids. The CDR3: CASSLQVITDTQYF. In DNA, the CDR3 is TGTGCCAGCAGCTTACAGGTGATCACAGATACGCAGTATTTT. The full variable domain, with the rest looked up from reference TRBV7-2 and TRBJ2-3, is GAGVSQSPSNKVTEKGKDVELRCDPISGHTALYWYRQSLGQGLEFLIYFQGNSAPDKSGLPSDRFSAERTGGSVSTLTIQRTQQEDSAVYLCASSLQVITDTQYFGPGTRLTVL.

This clonotype was found a few times. The CDR3 sequence is CSARGQGYEQYF. The DNA for the CDR3 is TGCAGTGCTAGAGGTCAGGGCTACGAGCAGTACTTC. The V and J genes are TRBV20-1 and TRBJ2-7; a possible D gene is TRBD1 (5 bases). V gave up 1 base and J gave up 3 bases, with 7 bases separating them. Germline assignment: CDR1 DFQATT and CDR2 SNEGSKA (reference sequence). This CDR3 spans 12 amino acids.

The chain employs TRBV12-3 or TRBV12-4 and TRBJ2-3, with a possible D match to TRBD2 (6 bases). The CDR3 consists of 15 residues. The V end lost 6 bases, the J end lost 0 bases, and 13 bases lay between the germline ends. The CDR3 DNA sequence: TGTGCCAGCAGGGGGGGACGGGCCAGCACAGATACGCAGTATTTT. It yields the protein CASRGGRASTDTQYF.

This clonotype turned up a few times. One end of the junction does not line up with germline, which may come from a read error. The rearrangement uses TRBV5-1 and TRBJ1-4; D not certain. The CDR3 is 9 amino acids. Germline V gives CDR1 SGHRS, CDR2 YFSETQ. The CDR3 spells CASSAGSDF. CDR3 DNA: TGCGCCAGCAGCGCGGGGTCAGATTTT.

This clonotype has ten or more counts. The chain couples TRBV6-5 to TRBJ2-5; no reliable D call. The CDR3 is 13 amino acids. Per the germline V gene, CDR1 is MNHEY and CDR2 is SVGAGI. Between the trimmed V and J ends, which lost 2 bases and 0 bases, there was a span of 4 bases. The CDR3 spells CASSYGNQETQYF. In DNA form, the CDR3 reads TGTGCCAGCAGTTACGGGAACCAAGAGACCCAGTACTTC.

This clonotype was counted only a few times. A single base separates this from a much larger clone, so it may be a read error. The genes are TRBV28 and TRBJ2-2, with D unclear. Germline V gene data show CDR1 as MDHEN and CDR2 as SYDVKM. Trimming left V 3 bases short and J 7 bases short, with 3 bases between. CDR3 length equals 11 residues. The CDR3 here is CASSFVGELFF. In DNA form, the CDR3 reads TGTGCCAGCAGTTTCGTCGGGGAGCTGTTTTTT.

The sample holds a few counts of this clonotype. This chain connects TRBV20-1 to TRBJ2-1; D gene ambiguous. V gave up 0 bases and J gave up 0 bases, with 9 bases separating them. The CDR3 has 15 residues. Germline V CDR1 and CDR2: DFQATT, SNEGSKA (reference sequence). The CDR3 DNA reads TGCAGTGCTAGAGATCGTGCGGTCTCCTACAATGAGCAGTTCTTC. This encodes CSARDRAVSYNEQFF.

In this sample, this clonotype turned up once. The rearrangement joins TRBV19 to TRBJ2-3; 8 nucleotides align to TRBD1. This CDR3 region has 15 residues. The V gene's germline CDR1 is LNHDA and CDR2 SQIVND (reference sequence). V shed 6 bases, J shed 2 bases, and the junction held 7 bases outside the gene matches. For the CDR3, the DNA is TGTGCCAGTAGCGCCGACAGGGGCCACACAGATACGCAGTATTTT. It specifies CASSADRGHTDTQYF.

This clonotype has ten or more counts. The J gene is TRBJ1-5, the V gene TRBV12-3 or TRBV12-4; D gene ambiguous. CDR3 length equals 13 residues. V lost 4 bases and J lost 5, with 9 bases in between. CDR3 sequence reads: CASSSGIHQPQHF. DNA for the CDR3: TGTGCCAGCAGTTCCGGGATACATCAGCCCCAGCATTTT.

The rearrangement joins TRBV7-2 to TRBJ2-1; a possible D gene is TRBD2 (5 bases). V dropped 4 bases and J dropped 10 bases, with 14 bases sitting between them. Germline V gene lookup returns CDR1 SGHTA and CDR2 FQGNSA. The CDR3 sequence is 13 residues long. In nucleotides, the CDR3 is TGTGCCAGCAGCTCCCAGCAGACTAAGGAGCAGTTCTTC. Its protein is CASSSQQTKEQFF.

V gene TRBV7-2 combines with J gene TRBJ2-1; 9 nucleotides line up with TRBD2. The CDR3 is 15 residues long. The junction had 9 bases not matched to a gene; V was cut back by 8 bases and J by 4 bases. The germline CDR1 and CDR2 sequences are SGHTA and FQGNSA. CDR3 coding DNA: TGTGCCAGCCGACTAGCTAGCGGGGAGTACAATGAGCAGTTCTTC. Amino acid sequence: CASRLASGEYNEQFF.

This clonotype was observed a handful of times. The chain is built from TRBV5-1 and TRBJ2-2; D may be TRBD1 or TRBD2 (6 bases each). V was clipped by 4 bases and J by 4 bases, with 14 bases between them. This CDR3 has 15 amino acids. CDR1 and CDR2 from the germline V gene are SGHRS and YFSETQ. The CDR3: CASSRGGPGTGELFF. The CDR3 DNA reads as TGCGCCAGCAGCAGAGGGGGGCCGGGCACCGGGGAGCTGTTTTTT.

The V and J genes are TRBV6-5 and TRBJ2-3; D is ambiguous. Germline V gives CDR1 MNHEY, CDR2 SVGAGI. This CDR3 is 17 amino acids long. Trimming shortened V by 0 bases and J by 4 bases, and 17 bases separated the two germline ends. The CDR3 reads CASSYSRPGRGPDTQYF. The CDR3 nucleotides are TGTGCCAGCAGTTACTCGAGACCCGGTCGAGGCCCAGATACGCAGTATTTT.

In its sample, this clonotype was seen a few times. The gene calls are TRBV25-1 and TRBJ2-1; perhaps TRBD1 as D (5 bases). The V end was cut by 4 bases, the J end by 13 bases, with 17 bases between. This CDR3 spans 13 amino acids. The germline gives CDR1 MGHDK, CDR2 SYGVNS. The CDR3 DNA reads as TGTGCCAGCAGTGCCAGTCCGGAACAGGAACAGTTCTTC. Its protein is CASSASPEQEQFF.

This clonotype was detected ten times or more. The chain is built from TRBV7-2 and TRBJ2-7; 8 bases are a match to TRBD1. This CDR3 comprises 15 residues. From germline, CDR1 is SGHTA and CDR2 FQGNSA. V was clipped by 5 bases and J by 6 bases; unmatched bases: 12. The CDR3 bases are TGTGCCAGCAGCCGGAGGACAGGGAGATCTCCCGAGCAGTACTTC. It codes for CASSRRTGRSPEQYF.

There are many counts of this clonotype. The chain joins TRBV5-5 to TRBJ2-2; D unresolved. CDR1 is SGHKS, CDR2 YYEKEE, per germline (reference sequence). Trimming removed 5 bases at V and 1 base at J, with 9 bases between. This CDR3 spans 14 amino acids. CDR3 in amino acids: CASSHSVNTGELFF. CDR3 bases: TGTGCCAGCAGTCACAGCGTGAACACCGGGGAGCTGTTTTTT.

Turning to this clonotype: The junction departs from germline at one end; a sequencing error may be responsible. J is TRBJ2-3 and V is TRBV20-1; the match to TRBD2 covers 10 bases. In germline, CDR1 is DFQATT, CDR2 SNEGSKA (reference sequence). The CDR3 totals 17 residues. The CDR3 is CCARDPLAGVTTDTQYF. The CDR3 DNA sequence: TGCTGTGCTAGAGATCCTCTAGCGGGAGTGACTACAGATACGCAGTATTTT.

At least ten counts were recorded for this clonotype. The chain links TRBV6-5 to TRBJ2-1; no clear D. V was shortened by 6 bases and J by 9 bases, with 12 bases between the two germline ends. The germline gives CDR1 MNHEY, CDR2 SVGAGI. CDR3 length: 12 amino acids. CDR3 amino acids: CASSRAATEQFF. The CDR3 DNA reads as TGTGCCAGCAGCCGCGCCGCTACTGAGCAGTTCTTC.

At least ten counts were recorded for this clonotype. The chain couples TRBV24-1 to TRBJ2-1; D could derive from TRBD1 or TRBD2 (5 bases each). CDR3 length equals 14 residues. Deletions cut 3 bases from V and 2 bases from J, with 7 bases between. The germline CDR1 and CDR2 sequences are KGHDR and SFDVKD. CDR3 DNA sequence: TGTGCCACCAGTGATATGGGGGCCTACAATGAGCAGTTCTTC. Amino acids: CATSDMGAYNEQFF.

This clonotype appeared a few times. The DNA for the CDR3 is TGTGCCAGCAGCCCGATCGCGGGTGGGCTGTTTTTT. Its translation: CASSPIAGGLFF. The V call is TRBV5-5, the J call TRBJ2-2; TRBD2 is a possible D gene (5 bases). The CDR3 has 12 amino acids. V was cut by 4 bases and J by 13 bases, with 14 bases left in between. Germline CDR1 SGHKS, CDR2 YYEKEE (reference sequence).

The chain links TRBV18 to TRBJ2-7, with TRBD2 identical over 9 bases. The CDR3 is 16 residues long. The J segment lost 6 bases and the V segment lost 3 bases, leaving 12 bases of the junction unmatched. Germline values: CDR1 KGHSH, CDR2 LQKENI. Written as DNA, the CDR3 is TGTGCCAGCTCACCGCTAACGGGACTAGCTTCTATCGAGCAGTACTTC. Residues: CASSPLTGLASIEQYF.

This clonotype was detected only a few times. The V and J genes are TRBV4-3 and TRBJ2-2; TRBD2 is a possible D gene (6 bases). The germline gives CDR1 LGHNA, CDR2 YSLEER. The CDR3 is 18 amino acids. V was trimmed by 0 bases and J by 7 bases, leaving 21 bases between them. The chain's CDR3 is CASSQDVVRRGADGELFF. The CDR3 DNA sequence: TGCGCCAGCAGCCAAGATGTCGTTAGGAGGGGAGCGGACGGGGAGCTGTTTTTT.

In this sample, this clonotype turned up a few times. The CDR3 nucleotides read TGCGCCAGCAGCTTGGATGGGCCCCAGCTATATGGCTACACCTTC. It translates to CASSLDGPQLYGYTF. V is TRBV5-1 and J is TRBJ1-2, with no clear D. V was pared by 0 bases and J by 5 bases, with 14 bases between. CDR1 and CDR2 from the germline V gene are SGHRS and YFSETQ. The CDR3 is 15 residues long.

This clonotype was detected only a few times. This chain uses TRBV7-6 with TRBJ2-1; TRBD2 might be the D (6 bases). Germline loops: CDR1 SGHVS, CDR2 FNYEAQ. Trimming stripped 1 base from V and 0 bases from J, with 16 bases between. This CDR3 has 18 amino acids. The CDR3 region is CASSLVARRGLSYNEQFF. The CDR3 nucleotides are TGTGCCAGCAGCTTAGTGGCTAGGCGGGGCCTCTCCTACAATGAGCAGTTCTTC.

This clonotype came up a few times. This rearrangement joins TRBV5-1 to TRBJ1-1; 7 bases match TRBD1. The CDR3 sequence is 15 residues long. V lost 4 bases to trimming and J lost 10 bases; unmatched junction nucleotides: 16. Germline values: CDR1 SGHRS, CDR2 YFSETQ. In DNA, the CDR3 is TGCGCCAGCAGCGTGAAACTCGACAGGGAGGGGGGAGCTTTCTTT. Translated, it gives CASSVKLDREGGAFF.

This clonotype was detected many times. The rearrangement joins TRBV6-4 to TRBJ1-2, with a tentative D call TRBD1 (5 bases). This CDR3 region has 14 residues. Germline CDR1 is MRHNA and CDR2 is SNTAGT. Trimming cost V 7 bases and J 4 bases, with 16 bases left between them. The CDR3 spells CASTPEAGSYGYTF. For the CDR3, the DNA is TGTGCCAGCACCCCCGAGGCAGGGAGCTATGGCTACACCTTC.

This clonotype showed up just a few times. The chain uses TRBV6-1 and TRBJ2-1; 7 bases are a match to TRBD1. Germline V gives CDR1 MNHNS, CDR2 SASEGT. After removal of 4 bases from V and 6 bases from J, the junction contained 6 bases not matched to a gene. The CDR3 runs to 14 residues. CDR3 sequence (DNA): TGTGCCAGCAGTGTCCGGGACAGTCTCAATGAGCAGTTCTTC. Amino acid sequence: CASSVRDSLNEQFF.

This clonotype was detected many times. The rearrangement joins TRBV12-3 or TRBV12-4 to TRBJ2-1, with D tentatively TRBD1 or TRBD2 (5 bases each). V lost 0 bases and J 0 bases, leaving 9 bases between the germline ends. The CDR3 runs 16 residues. CDR3 DNA sequence: TGTGCCAGCAGTTTAGCAGGGGCGGGCTCCTACAATGAGCAGTTCTTC. Its translation is CASSLAGAGSYNEQFF.

The gene calls are TRBV5-6 and TRBJ2-7, with a possible D match to TRBD2 (6 bases). This CDR3 has 14 amino acids. V was trimmed by 4 bases and J by 3 bases, leaving 14 bases between them. Germline V CDR1 and CDR2: SGHDT, YYEEEE. The DNA of the CDR3 is TGTGCCAGCAGCACCACCGGGACTTACTACGAGCAGTACTTC. It specifies CASSTTGTYYEQYF.

The CDR3 DNA reads TGTGCCACCAGCAGCTCTTTGGCGCAGGGGGCCTACGAGCAGTACTTC. Residues: CATSSSLAQGAYEQYF. The chain couples TRBV15 to TRBJ2-7; 7 bases align to TRBD1. The CDR3 is 16 amino acids. V was clipped by 3 bases and J by 2 bases; unmatched bases: 10. Germline values: CDR1 LNHNV, CDR2 YYDKDF (reference sequence).

This clonotype appeared a few times. The chain uses TRBV7-9 and TRBJ1-4; no clear D. Germline V gene sequence: CDR1 SEHNR, CDR2 FQNEAQ (reference sequence). Trimming cost V 5 bases and J 0 bases, with 7 bases left between them. The CDR3 covers 14 residues. This CDR3 reads CASSPTSTNEKLFF. In DNA, the CDR3 is TGTGCCAGCAGCCCTACATCAACTAATGAAAAACTGTTTTTT.